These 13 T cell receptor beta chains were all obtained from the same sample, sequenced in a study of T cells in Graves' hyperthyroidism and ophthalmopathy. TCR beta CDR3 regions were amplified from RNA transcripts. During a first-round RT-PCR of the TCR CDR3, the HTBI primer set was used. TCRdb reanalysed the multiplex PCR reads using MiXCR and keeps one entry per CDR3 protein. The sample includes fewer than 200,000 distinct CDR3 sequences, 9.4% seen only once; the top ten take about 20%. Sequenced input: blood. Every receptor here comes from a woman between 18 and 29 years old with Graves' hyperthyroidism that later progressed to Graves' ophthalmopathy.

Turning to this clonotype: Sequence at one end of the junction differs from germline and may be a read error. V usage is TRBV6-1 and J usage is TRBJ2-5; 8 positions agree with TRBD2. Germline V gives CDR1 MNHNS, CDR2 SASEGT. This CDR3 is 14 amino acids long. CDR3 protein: CASSEDSGVKTQYF. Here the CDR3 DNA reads TGTGCCAGCAGCGAAGATAGCGGGGTAAAGACCCAGTACTTC.

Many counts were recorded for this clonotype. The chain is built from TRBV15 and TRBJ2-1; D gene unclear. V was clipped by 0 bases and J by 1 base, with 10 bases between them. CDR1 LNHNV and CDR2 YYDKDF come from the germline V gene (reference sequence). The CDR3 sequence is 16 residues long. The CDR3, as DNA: TGTGCCACCAGCAGAGACGTTGGAAGATCCTACAATGAGCAGTTCTTC. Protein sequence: CATSRDVGRSYNEQFF.

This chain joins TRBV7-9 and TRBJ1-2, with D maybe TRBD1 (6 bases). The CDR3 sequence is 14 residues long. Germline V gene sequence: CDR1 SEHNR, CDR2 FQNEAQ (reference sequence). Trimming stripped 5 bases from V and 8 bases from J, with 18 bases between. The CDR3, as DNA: TGTGCCAGCAGCCCCCTTGCGGGGGCGAGGGGCTACACCTTC. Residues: CASSPLAGARGYTF.

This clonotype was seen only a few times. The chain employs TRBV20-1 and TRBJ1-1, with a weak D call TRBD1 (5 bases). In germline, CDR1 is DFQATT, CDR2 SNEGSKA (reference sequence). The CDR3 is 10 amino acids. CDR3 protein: CSVRGTGAFF. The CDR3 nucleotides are TGCAGCGTTAGGGGTACGGGAGCTTTCTTT.

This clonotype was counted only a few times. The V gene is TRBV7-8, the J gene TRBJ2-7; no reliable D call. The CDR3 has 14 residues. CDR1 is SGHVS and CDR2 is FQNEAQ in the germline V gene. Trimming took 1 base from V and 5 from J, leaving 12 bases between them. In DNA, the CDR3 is TGTGCCAGCAGCTTAGATCCGTCTTTAGACGAGCAGTACTTC. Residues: CASSLDPSLDEQYF.

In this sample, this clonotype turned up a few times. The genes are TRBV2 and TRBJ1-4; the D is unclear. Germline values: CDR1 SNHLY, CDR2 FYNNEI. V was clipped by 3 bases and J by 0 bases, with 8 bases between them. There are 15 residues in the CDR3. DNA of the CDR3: TGTGCCAGCAGTGACACAGCGACAACTAATGAAAAACTGTTTTTT. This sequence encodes CASSDTATTNEKLFF. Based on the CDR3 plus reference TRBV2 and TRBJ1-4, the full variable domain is EPEVTQTPSHQVTQMGQEVILRCVPISNHLYFYWYRQILGQKVEFLVSFYNNEISEKSEIFDDQFSVERPDGSNFTLKIRSTKLEDSAMYFCASSDTATTNEKLFFGSGTQLSVL.

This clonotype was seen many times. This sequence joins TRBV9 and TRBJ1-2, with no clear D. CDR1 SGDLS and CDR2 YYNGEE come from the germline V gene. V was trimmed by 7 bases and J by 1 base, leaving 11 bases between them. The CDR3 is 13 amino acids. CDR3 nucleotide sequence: TGTGCCAGCGGGAAGCTGTTTAACTATGGCTACACCTTC. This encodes CASGKLFNYGYTF. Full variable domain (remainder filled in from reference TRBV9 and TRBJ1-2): DSGVTQTPKHLITATGQRVTLRCSPRSGDLSVYWYQQSLDQGLQFLIQYYNGEERAKGNILERFSAQQFPDLHSELNLSSLELGDSALYFCASGKLFNYGYTFGSGTRLTVV.

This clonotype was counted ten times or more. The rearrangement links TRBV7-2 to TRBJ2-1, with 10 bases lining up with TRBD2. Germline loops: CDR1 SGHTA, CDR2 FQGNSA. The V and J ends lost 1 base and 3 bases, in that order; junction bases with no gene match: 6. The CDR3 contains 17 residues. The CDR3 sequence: CASSLVETSGFYNEQFF. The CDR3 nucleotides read TGTGCCAGCAGCTTAGTCGAGACTAGCGGGTTCTACAATGAGCAGTTCTTC. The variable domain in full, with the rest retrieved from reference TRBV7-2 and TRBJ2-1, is GAGVSQSPSNKVTEKGKDVELRCDPISGHTALYWYRQSLGQGLEFLIYFQGNSAPDKSGLPSDRFSAERTGGSVSTLTIQRTQQEDSAVYLCASSLVETSGFYNEQFFGPGTRLTVL.

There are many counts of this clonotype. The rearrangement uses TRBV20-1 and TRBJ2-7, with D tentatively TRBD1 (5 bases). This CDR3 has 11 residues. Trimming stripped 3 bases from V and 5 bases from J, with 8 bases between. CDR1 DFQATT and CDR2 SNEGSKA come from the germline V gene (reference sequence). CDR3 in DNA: TGCAGTGCTAGTCGCAGGGACGAGCAGTACTTC. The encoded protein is CSASRRDEQYF.

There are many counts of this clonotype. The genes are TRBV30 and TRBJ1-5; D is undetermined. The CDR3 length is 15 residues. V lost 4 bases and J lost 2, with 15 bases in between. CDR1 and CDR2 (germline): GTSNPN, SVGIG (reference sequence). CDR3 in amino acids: CAWNDGSHRNQPQHF. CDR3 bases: TGTGCCTGGAACGACGGAAGTCATCGCAATCAGCCCCAGCATTTT.

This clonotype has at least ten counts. The CDR3 reads CSAPGPYNEQFF. CDR3 DNA: TGCAGTGCCCCCGGGCCCTACAATGAGCAGTTCTTC. The chain has TRBV20-1 and TRBJ2-1; D call uncertain. Germline CDR1 is DFQATT and CDR2 is SNEGSKA (reference sequence). The CDR3 loop spans 12 amino acids. The germline V and J ends were trimmed by 6 bases and 2 bases, with 8 bases remaining between them.

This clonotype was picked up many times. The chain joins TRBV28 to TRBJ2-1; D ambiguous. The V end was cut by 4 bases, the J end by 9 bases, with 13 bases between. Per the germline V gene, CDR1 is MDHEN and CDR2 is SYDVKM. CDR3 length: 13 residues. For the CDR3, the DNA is TGTGCCAGCAGTTGGACCGATCGGTTTGAGCAGTTCTTC. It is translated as CASSWTDRFEQFF. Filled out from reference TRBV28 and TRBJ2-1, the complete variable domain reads DVKVTQSSRYLVKRTGEKVFLECVQDMDHENMFWYRQDPGLGLRLIYFSYDVKMKEKGDIPEGYSVSREKKERFSLILESASTNQTSMYLCASSWTDRFEQFFGPGTRLTVL.

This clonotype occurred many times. Written as DNA, the CDR3 is TGTGCCAGCAGGAGACTAGCGGCTTACACCGGGGAGCTGTTTTTT. Encoded protein: CASRRLAAYTGELFF. This sequence joins TRBV2 and TRBJ2-2; 9 nucleotides agree with TRBD2. CDR1 SNHLY and CDR2 FYNNEI come from the germline V gene. This CDR3 spans 15 amino acids. V trimming: 6 bases; J trimming: 3 bases; junction bases outside the gene matches: 5.